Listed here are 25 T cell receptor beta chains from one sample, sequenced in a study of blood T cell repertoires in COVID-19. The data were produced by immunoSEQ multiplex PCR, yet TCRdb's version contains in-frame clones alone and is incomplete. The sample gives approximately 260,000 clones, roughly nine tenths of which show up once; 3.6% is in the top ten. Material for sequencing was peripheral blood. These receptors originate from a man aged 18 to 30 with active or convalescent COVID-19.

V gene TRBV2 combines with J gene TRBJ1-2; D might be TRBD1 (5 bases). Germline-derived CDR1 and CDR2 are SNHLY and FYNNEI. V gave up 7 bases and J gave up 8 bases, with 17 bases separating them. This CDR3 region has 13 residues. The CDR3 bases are TGTGCCAGCACCCCGTTAGGGGTAGGAGGCTACACCTTC. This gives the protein CASTPLGVGGYTF.

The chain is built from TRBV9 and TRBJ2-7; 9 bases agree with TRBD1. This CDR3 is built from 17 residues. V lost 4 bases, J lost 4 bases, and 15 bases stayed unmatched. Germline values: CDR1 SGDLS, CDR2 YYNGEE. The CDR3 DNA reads TGTGCCAGCAGCCACCCTAGGGGGGGACAGGGATTTTACGAGCAGTACTTC. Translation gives CASSHPRGGQGFYEQYF.

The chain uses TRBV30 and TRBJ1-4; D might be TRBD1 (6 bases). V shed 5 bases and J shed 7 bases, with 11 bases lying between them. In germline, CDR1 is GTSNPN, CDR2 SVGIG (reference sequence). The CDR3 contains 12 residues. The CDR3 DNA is TGTGCCTGGTCCACAGGGAGTGAAAAACTGTTTTTT. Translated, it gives CAWSTGSEKLFF.

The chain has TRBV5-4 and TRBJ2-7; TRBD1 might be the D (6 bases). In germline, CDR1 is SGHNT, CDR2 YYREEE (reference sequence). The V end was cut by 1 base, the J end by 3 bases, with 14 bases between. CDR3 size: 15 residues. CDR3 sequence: CASSLSGTRSYEQYF. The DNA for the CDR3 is TGTGCCAGCAGCTTGTCCGGGACAAGAAGCTACGAGCAGTACTTC.

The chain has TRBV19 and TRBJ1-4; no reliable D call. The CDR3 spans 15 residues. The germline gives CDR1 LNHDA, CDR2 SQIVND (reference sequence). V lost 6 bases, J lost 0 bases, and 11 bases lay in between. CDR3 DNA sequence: TGTGCCAGTAGCCTTACCGGGACAACTAATGAAAAACTGTTTTTT. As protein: CASSLTGTTNEKLFF.

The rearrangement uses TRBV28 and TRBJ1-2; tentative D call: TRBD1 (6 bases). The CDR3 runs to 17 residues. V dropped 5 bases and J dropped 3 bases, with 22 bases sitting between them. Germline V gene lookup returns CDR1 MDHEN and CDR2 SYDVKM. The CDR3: CASSLPAGGRMDYGYTF. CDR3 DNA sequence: TGTGCCAGCAGTCTACCTGCCGGGGGGCGTATGGACTATGGCTACACCTTC.

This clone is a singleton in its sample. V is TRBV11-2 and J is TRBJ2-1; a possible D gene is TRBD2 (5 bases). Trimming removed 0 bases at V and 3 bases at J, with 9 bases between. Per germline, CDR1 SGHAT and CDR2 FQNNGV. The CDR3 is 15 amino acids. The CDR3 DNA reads TGTGCCAGCAGCTTAGAAGGTCGGGGCTACAATGAGCAGTTCTTC. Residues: CASSLEGRGYNEQFF.

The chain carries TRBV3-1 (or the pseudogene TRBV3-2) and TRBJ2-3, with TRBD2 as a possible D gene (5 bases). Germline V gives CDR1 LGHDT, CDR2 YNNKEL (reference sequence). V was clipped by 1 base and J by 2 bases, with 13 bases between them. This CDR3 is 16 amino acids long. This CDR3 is CASSQGEWETTDTQYF. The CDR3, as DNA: TGTGCCAGCAGCCAAGGGGAGTGGGAGACCACAGATACGCAGTATTTT.

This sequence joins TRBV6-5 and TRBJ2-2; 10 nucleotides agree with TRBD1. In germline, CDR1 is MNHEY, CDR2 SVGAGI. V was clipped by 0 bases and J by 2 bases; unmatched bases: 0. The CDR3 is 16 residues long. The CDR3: CASSYSTGGNTGELFF. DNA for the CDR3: TGTGCCAGCAGTTACTCGACAGGGGGCAACACCGGGGAGCTGTTTTTT.

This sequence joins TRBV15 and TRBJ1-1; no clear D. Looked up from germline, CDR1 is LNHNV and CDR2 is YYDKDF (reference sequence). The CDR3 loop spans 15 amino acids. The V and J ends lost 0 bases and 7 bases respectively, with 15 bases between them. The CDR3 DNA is TGTGCCACCAGCAGAGATACGGGAGGGCCGCATGAAGCTTTCTTT. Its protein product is CATSRDTGGPHEAFF.

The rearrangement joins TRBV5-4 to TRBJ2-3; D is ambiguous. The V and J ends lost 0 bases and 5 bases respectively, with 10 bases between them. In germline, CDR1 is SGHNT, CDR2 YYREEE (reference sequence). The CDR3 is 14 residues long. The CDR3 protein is CASSLGGALDTQYF. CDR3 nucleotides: TGTGCCAGCAGCTTGGGAGGCGCGTTAGATACGCAGTATTTT.

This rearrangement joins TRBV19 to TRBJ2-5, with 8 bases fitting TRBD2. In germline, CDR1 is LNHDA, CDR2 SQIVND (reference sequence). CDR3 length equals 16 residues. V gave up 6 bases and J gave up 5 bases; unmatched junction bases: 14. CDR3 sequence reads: CASRAVRDPGGETQYF. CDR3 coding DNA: TGTGCCAGTAGGGCCGTGCGGGATCCGGGGGGGGAGACCCAGTACTTC.

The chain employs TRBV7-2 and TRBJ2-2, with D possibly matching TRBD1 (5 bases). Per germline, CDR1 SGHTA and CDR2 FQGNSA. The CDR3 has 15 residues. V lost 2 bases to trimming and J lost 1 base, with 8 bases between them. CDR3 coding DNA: TGTGCCAGCAGCTTAATAGGACAGAACACCGGGGAGCTGTTTTTT. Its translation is CASSLIGQNTGELFF.

The CDR3 reads CASSLSETSYEQYF. CDR3 nucleotide sequence: TGTGCCAGCAGTTTATCGGAGACCTCCTACGAGCAGTACTTC. The V call is TRBV27, the J call TRBJ2-7; D ambiguous. The germline V and J ends were trimmed by 0 bases and 0 bases, with 6 bases remaining between them. Germline CDR1 reads MNHEY; CDR2 reads SMNVEV (reference sequence). This CDR3 spans 14 amino acids.

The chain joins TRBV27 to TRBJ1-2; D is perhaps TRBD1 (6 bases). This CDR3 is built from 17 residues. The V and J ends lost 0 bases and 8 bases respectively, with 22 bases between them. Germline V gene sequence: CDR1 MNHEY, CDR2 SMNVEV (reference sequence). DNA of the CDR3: TGTGCCAGCAGTTTATCTTACAGGGCCTTCACACTGGGGGGCTACACCTTC. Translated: CASSLSYRAFTLGGYTF.

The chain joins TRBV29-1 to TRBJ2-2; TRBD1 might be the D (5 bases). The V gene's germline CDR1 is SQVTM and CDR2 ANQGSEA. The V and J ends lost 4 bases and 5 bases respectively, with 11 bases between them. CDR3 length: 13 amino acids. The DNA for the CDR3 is TGCAGCGTTGGATTCAGACAGACCGGGGAGCTGTTTTTT. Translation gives CSVGFRQTGELFF.

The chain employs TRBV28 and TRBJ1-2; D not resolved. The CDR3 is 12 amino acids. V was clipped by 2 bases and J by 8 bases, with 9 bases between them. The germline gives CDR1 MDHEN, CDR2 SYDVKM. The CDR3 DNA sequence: TGTGCCAGCAGTTTACGAGAAATCGGCTACACCTTC. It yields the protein CASSLREIGYTF.

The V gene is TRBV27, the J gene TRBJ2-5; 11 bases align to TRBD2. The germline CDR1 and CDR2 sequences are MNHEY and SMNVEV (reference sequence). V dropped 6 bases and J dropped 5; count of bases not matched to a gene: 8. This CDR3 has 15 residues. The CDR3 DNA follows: TGTGCCAGCAGGAAAAAGACTAGCGGGAAGGAGACCCAGTACTTC. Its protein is CASRKKTSGKETQYF.

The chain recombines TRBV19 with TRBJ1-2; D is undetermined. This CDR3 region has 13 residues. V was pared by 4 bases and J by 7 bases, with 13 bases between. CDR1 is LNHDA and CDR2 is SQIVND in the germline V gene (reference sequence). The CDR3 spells CASSKEQGSGYTF. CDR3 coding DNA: TGTGCCAGTAGTAAGGAGCAAGGAAGTGGCTACACCTTC.

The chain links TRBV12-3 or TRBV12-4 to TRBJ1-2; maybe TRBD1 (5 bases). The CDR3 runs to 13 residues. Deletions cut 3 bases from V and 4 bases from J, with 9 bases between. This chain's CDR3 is CASSLGGSYGYTF. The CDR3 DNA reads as TGTGCCAGCAGTTTGGGGGGGTCCTATGGCTACACCTTC.

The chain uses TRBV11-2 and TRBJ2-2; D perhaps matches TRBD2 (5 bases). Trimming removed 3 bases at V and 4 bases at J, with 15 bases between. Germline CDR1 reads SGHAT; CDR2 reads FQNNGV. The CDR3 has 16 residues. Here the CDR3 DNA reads TGTGCCAGCAGCTTCGGAGCTCGGGGTGCCACCGGGGAGCTGTTTTTT. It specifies CASSFGARGATGELFF.

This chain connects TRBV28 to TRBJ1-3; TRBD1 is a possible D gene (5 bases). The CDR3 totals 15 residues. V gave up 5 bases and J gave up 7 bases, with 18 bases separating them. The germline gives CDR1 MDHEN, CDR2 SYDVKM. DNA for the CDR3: TGTGCCAGCAGTCCCGGGACTCCTACGTTTAACACCATATATTTT. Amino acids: CASSPGTPTFNTIYF.

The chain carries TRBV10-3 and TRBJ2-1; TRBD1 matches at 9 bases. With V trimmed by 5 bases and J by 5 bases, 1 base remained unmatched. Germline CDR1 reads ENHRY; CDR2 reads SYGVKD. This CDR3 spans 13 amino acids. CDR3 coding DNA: TGTGCCATCAGTAGGGACAGGGACAATGAGCAGTTCTTC. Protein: CAISRDRDNEQFF.

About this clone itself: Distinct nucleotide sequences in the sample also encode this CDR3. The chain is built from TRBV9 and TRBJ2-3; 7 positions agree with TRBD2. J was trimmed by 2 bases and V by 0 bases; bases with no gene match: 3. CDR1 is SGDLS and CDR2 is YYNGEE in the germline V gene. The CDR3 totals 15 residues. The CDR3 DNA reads TGTGCCAGCAGCGTAGGGCTAGCGGACACAGATACGCAGTATTTT. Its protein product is CASSVGLADTDTQYF.

The CDR3, as DNA: TGTGCCAGCAGCAAAGGGGTCTCGCTGGGGCCCACCGGGGAGCTGTTTTTT. Encoded protein: CASSKGVSLGPTGELFF. The chain combines TRBV21-1 with TRBJ2-2; the table names TRBD1, a call not compared with the DNA. TRBV21-1 is noted as a pseudogene. The CDR3 extends over 17 amino acids.